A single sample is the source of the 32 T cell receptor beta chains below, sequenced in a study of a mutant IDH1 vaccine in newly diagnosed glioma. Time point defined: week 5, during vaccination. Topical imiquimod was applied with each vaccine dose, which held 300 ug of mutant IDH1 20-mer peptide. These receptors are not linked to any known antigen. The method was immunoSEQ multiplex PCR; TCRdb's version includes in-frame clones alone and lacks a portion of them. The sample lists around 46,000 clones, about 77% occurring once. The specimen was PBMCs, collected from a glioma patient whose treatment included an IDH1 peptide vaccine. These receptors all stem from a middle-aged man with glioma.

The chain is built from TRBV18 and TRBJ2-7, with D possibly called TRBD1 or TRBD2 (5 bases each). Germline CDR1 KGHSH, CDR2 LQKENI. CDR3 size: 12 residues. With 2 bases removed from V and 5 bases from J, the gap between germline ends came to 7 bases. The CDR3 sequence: CASSPGGHEQYF. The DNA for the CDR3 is TGTGCCAGCTCACCAGGGGGACACGAGCAGTACTTC.

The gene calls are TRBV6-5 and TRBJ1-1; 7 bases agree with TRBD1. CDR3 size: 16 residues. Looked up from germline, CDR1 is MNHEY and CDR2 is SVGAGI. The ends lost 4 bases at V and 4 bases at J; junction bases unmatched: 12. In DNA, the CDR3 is TGTGCCAGCAGTTTCAGACAGGGCTACGAGGGCACTGAAGCTTTCTTT. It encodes CASSFRQGYEGTEAFF.

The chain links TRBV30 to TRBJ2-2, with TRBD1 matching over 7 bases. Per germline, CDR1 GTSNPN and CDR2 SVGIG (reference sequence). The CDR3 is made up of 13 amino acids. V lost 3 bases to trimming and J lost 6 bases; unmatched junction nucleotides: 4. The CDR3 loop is CAWSLTGAGELFF. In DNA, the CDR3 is TGTGCCTGGAGCCTAACAGGGGCCGGGGAGCTGTTTTTT.

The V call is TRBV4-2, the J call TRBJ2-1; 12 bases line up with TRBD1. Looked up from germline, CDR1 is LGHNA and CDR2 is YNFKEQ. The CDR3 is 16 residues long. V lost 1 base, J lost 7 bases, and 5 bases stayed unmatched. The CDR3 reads CASSQGGTGGNNEQFF. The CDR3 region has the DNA TGTGCCAGCAGCCAAGGGGGGACAGGGGGCAATAATGAGCAGTTCTTC.

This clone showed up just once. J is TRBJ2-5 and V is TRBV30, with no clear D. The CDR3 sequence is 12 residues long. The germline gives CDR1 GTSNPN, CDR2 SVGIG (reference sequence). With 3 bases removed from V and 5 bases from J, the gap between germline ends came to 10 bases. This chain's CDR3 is CAWSASRETQYF. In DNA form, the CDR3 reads TGTGCCTGGAGCGCTTCAAGGGAGACCCAGTACTTC.

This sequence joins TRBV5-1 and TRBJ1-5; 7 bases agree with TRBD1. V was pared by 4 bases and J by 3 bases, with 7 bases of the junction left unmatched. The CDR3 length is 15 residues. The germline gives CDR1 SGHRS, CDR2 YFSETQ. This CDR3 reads CASSVSGTVNQPQHF. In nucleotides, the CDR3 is TGCGCCAGCAGCGTCTCCGGGACAGTCAATCAGCCCCAGCATTTT.

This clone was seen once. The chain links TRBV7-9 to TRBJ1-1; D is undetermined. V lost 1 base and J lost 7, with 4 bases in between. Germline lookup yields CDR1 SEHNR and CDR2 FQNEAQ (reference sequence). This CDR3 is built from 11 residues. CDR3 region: CASSLGLEAFF. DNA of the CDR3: TGTGCCAGCAGCTTAGGGCTTGAAGCTTTCTTT.

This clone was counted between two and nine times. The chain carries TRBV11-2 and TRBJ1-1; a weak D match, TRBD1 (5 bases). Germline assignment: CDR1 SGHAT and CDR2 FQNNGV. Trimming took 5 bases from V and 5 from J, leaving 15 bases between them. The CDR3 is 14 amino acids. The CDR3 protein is CASSLILGGTEAFF. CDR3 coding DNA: TGTGCCAGCAGCCTAATACTCGGGGGAACTGAAGCTTTCTTT.

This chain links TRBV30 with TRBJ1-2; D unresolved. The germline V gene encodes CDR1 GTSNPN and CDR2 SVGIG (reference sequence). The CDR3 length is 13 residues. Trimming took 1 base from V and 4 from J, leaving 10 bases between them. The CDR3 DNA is TGTGCCTGGAGTGAGTCTGGGCTCTATGGCTACACCTTC. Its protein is CAWSESGLYGYTF.

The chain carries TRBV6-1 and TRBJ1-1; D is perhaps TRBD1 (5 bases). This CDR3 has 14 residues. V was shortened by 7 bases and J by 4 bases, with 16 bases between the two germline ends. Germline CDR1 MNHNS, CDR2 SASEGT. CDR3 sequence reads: CASTPGAGGTEAFF. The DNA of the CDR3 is TGTGCCAGCACCCCCGGGGCGGGGGGCACTGAAGCTTTCTTT.

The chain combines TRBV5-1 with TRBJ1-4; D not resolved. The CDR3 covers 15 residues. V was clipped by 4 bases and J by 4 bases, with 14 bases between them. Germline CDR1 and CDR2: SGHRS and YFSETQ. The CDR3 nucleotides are TGCGCCAGCAGCCTCAAGGAGGCCGTTAATGAAAAACTGTTTTTT. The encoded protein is CASSLKEAVNEKLFF. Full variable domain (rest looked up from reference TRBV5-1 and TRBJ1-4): KAGVTQTPRYLIKTRGQQVTLSCSPISGHRSVSWYQQTPGQGLQFLFEYFSETQRNKGNFPGRFSGRQFSNSRSEMNVSTLELGDSALYLCASSLKEAVNEKLFFGSGTQLSVL.

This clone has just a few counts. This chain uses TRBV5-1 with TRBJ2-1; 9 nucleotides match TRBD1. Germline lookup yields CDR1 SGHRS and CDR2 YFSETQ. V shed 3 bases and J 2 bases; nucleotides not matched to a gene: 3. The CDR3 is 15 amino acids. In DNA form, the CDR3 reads TGCGCCAGCAGCTACGGGACAGGGACCTACAATGAGCAGTTCTTC. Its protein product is CASSYGTGTYNEQFF.

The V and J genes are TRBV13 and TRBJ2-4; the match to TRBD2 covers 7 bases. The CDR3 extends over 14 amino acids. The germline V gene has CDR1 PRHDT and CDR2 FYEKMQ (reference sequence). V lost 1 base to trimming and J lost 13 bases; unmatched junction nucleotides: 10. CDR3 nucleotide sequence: TGTGCCAGCAGCTTAGCCGGGACTAAAGCTAGGCAGTACTTC. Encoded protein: CASSLAGTKARQYF.

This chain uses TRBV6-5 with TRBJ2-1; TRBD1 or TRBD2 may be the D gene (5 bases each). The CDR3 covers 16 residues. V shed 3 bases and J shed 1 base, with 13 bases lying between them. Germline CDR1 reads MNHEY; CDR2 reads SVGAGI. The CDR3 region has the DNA TGTGCCAGCAGTTATAATCGGGACCGTTCCTACAATGAGCAGTTCTTC. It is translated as CASSYNRDRSYNEQFF.

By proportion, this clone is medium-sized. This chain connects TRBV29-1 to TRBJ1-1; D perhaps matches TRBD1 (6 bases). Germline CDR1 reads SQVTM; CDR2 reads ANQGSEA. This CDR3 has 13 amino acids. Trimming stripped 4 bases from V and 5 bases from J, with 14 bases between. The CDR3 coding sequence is TGCAGCGTTGTAATATTCCAGGGGACTGAAGCTTTCTTT. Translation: CSVVIFQGTEAFF.

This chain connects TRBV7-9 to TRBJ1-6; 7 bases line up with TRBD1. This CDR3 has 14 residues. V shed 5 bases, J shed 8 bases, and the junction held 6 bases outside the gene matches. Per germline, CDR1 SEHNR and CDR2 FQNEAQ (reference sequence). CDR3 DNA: TGTGCCAGCAGCGACGACAGGGCTTATTCACCCCTCCACTTT. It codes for CASSDDRAYSPLHF.

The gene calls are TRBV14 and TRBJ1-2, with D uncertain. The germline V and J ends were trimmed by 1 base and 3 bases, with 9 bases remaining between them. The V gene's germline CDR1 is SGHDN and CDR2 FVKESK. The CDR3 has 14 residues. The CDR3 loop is CASSQVGGYYGYTF. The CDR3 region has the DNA TGTGCCAGCAGCCAAGTCGGAGGGTACTATGGCTACACCTTC.

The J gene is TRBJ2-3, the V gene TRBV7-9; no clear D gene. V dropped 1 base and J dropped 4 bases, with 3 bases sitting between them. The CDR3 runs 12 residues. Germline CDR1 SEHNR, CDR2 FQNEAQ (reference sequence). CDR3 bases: TGTGCCAGCAGCTTAGTCGCAGATACGCAGTATTTT. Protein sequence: CASSLVADTQYF.

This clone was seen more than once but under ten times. The CDR3 sequence: CAWSVQGNSPLHF. CDR3 sequence (DNA): TGTGCCTGGAGTGTACAGGGGAATTCACCCCTCCACTTT. V gene TRBV30 combines with J gene TRBJ1-6; 7 bases match TRBD1. V gave up 0 bases and J gave up 7 bases; unmatched junction bases: 0. The length of the CDR3 is 13 residues. CDR1 and CDR2 from the germline V gene are GTSNPN and SVGIG (reference sequence).

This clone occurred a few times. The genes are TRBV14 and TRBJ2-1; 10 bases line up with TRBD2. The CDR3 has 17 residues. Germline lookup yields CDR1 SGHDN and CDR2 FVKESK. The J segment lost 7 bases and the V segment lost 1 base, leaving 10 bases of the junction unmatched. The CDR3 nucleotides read TGTGCCAGCAGCCAAGTATCGCTAGCGGGGGAACGTAATGAGCAGTTCTTC. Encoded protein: CASSQVSLAGERNEQFF. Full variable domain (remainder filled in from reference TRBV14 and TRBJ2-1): EAGVTQFPSHSVIEKGQTVTLRCDPISGHDNLYWYRRVMGKEIKFLLHFVKESKQDESGMPNNRFLAERTGGTYSTLKVQPAELEDSGVYFCASSQVSLAGERNEQFFGPGTRLTVL.

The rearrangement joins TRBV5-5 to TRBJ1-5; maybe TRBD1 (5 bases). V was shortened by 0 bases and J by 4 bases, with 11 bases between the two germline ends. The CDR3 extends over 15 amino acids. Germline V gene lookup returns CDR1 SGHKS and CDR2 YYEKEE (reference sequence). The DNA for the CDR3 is TGTGCCAGCAGCTTGGTTCAGGGTCCTAATCAGCCCCAGCATTTT. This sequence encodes CASSLVQGPNQPQHF.

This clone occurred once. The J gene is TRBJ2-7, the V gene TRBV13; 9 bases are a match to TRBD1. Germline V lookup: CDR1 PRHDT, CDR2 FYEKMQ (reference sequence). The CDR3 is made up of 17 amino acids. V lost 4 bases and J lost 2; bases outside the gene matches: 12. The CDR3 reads CASSSRQGVPGTYEQYF. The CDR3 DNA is TGTGCCAGCAGCTCCAGACAGGGGGTCCCTGGCACCTACGAGCAGTACTTC.

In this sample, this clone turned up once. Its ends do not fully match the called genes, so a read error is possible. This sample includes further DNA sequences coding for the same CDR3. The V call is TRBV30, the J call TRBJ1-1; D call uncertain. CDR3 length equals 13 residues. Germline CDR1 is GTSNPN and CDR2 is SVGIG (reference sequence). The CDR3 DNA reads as TGTGCCCTCTACCGGGAGGGAAACACTGAAGCTTTTTTT. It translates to CALYREGNTEAFF.

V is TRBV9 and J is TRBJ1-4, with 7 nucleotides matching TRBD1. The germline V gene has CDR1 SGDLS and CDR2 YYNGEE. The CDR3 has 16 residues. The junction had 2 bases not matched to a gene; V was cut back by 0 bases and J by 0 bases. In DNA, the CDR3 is TGTGCCAGCAGCGTAGCCCAGGGGGCAACTAATGAAAAACTGTTTTTT. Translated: CASSVAQGATNEKLFF.

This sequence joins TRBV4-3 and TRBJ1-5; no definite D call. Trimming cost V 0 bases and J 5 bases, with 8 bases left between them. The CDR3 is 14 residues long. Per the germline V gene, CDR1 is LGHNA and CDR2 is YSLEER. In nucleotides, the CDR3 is TGCGCCAGCAGCCAAGAAGGTGGGCATCAGCCCCAGCATTTT. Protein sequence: CASSQEGGHQPQHF.

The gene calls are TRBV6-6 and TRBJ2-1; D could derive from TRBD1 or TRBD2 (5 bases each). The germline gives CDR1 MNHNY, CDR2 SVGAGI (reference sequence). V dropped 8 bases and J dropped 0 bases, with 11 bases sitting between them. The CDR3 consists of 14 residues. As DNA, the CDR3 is TGTGCCAGCTGGGACCCAAGCTCCTACAATGAGCAGTTCTTC. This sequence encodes CASWDPSSYNEQFF.

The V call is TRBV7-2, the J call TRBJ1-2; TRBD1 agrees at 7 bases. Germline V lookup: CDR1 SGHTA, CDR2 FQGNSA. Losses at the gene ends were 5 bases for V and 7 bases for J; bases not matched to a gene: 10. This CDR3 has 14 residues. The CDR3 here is CASSPAGGGPGYTF. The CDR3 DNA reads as TGTGCCAGCAGCCCCGCAGGGGGGGGGCCTGGCTACACCTTC.

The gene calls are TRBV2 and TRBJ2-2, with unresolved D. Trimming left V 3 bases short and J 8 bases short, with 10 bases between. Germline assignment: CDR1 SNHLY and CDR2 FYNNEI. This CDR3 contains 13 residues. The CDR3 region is CASSDLRYGELFF. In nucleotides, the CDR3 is TGTGCCAGCAGTGATCTGCGGTATGGGGAGCTGTTTTTT.

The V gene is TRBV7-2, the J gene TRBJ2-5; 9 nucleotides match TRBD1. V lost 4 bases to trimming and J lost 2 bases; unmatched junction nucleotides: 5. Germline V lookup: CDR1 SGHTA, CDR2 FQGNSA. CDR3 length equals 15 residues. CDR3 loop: CASSWSGTGQETQYF. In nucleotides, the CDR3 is TGTGCCAGCAGCTGGTCCGGGACAGGGCAAGAGACCCAGTACTTC.

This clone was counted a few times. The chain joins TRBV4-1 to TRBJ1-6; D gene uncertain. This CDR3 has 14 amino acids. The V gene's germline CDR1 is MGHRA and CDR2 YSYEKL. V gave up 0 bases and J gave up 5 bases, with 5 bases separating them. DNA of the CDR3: TGCGCCAGCAGCCAAGAGTCGGATAATTCACCCCTCCACTTT. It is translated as CASSQESDNSPLHF.

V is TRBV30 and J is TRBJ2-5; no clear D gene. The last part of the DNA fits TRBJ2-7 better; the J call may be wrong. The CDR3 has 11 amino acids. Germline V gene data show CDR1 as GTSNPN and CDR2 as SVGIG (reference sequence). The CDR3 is CAWRGNYEQYF. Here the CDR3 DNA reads TGTGCCTGGAGAGGGAATTACGAGCAGTACTTC.

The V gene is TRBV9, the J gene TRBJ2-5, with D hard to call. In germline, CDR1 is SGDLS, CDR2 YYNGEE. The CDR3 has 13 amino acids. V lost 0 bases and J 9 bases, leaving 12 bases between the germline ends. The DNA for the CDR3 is TGTGCCAGCAGCGTAGAGGCAGGTGGGGCCCAGTACTTC. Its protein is CASSVEAGGAQYF.